A selection of T cell receptor beta chains follows, all from one sample in a study of blood T cell dynamics during melanoma immunotherapy. Some clones are missing from TCRdb's copy, which holds only in-frame ones; the method was immunoSEQ multiplex PCR. The data show roughly 1,600 clones, around 80% seen once. The sequences come from blood, collected from a patient treated with checkpoint blockade. The source of these receptors is a human donor with melanoma. Each CDR3 is given with its conserved first and last residue. The D gene is left open where the match is weak. Clone size is not always given. Where it is, it says once, few, many or a class for expanded clones.

J: TRBJ1-2
D: -
size: -
V: TRBV7-8
CDR3: CASSLRDARRYGYTF
DNA: TGTGCCAGCAGCCTCCGGGACGCACGGCGGTATGGCTACACCTTC

J: TRBJ1-6
D: -
size: -
V: TRBV30
CDR3: CAWTKQVSPLHF
DNA: TGTGCCTGGACCAAACAGGTTTCACCCCTCCACTTT

J: TRBJ2-7
D: -
size: -
V: TRBV2
CDR3: CASSDPGGVGEQYF
DNA: TGTGCCAGCAGTGACCCCGGGGGCGTGGGGGAGCAGTACTTC

J: TRBJ2-7
D: -
size: -
V: TRBV7-2
CDR3: CASNPRAGPYEQYF
DNA: TGTGCCAGCAACCCTCGGGCGGGGCCCTACGAGCAGTACTTC

J: TRBJ2-5
D: -
size: once
V: TRBV2
CDR3: CASSDPGGVGEQYF
DNA: TGTGCCAGCAGTGACCCCGGGGGCGTGGGGGAGCAGTACTTC

J: TRBJ1-1
D: -
size: -
V: TRBV7-8
CDR3: CASSLVAQGNTEAFF
DNA: TGTGCCAGCAGCTTAGTCGCACAGGGAAACACTGAAGCTTTCTTT

J: TRBJ1-1
D: -
size: -
V: TRBV5-1
CDR3: CASSAQGGATEAFF
DNA: TGCGCCAGCAGTGCTCAGGGTGGGGCCACTGAAGCTTTCTTT

J: TRBJ1-3
D: -
size: once
V: TRBV2
CDR3: CASSEGGAGLGGNTIYF
DNA: TGTGCCAGCAGTGAAGGAGGGGCAGGGTTGGGTGGAAACACCATATATTTT

J: TRBJ1-2
D: TRBD1
size: -
V: TRBV5-6
CDR3: CASSFQGVNYGYTF
DNA: TGTGCCAGCAGCTTCCAGGGGGTGAACTATGGCTACACCTTC

J: TRBJ1-1
D: -
size: -
V: TRBV7-9
CDR3: CASSLALGPTEAFF
DNA: TGTGCCAGCAGCTTAGCCCTTGGGCCGACTGAAGCTTTCTTT

J: TRBJ2-4
D: TRBD2
size: -
V: TRBV6-1
CDR3: CASHERGTKNIQYF
DNA: TGTGCCAGCCATGAGCGGGGGACCAAAAACATTCAGTACTTC

J: TRBJ1-3
D: -
size: once
V: TRBV23-1
CDR3: CASSQSGPRGNGNTIYF
DNA: TGCGCCAGCAGTCAATCAGGGCCAAGGGGGAACGGAAACACCATATATTTT

J: TRBJ2-3
D: -
size: -
V: TRBV2
CDR3: CASSEALQDTQYF
DNA: TGTGCCAGCAGTGAAGCGCTGCAAGATACGCAGTATTTT

J: TRBJ2-5
D: TRBD1
size: -
V: TRBV9
CDR3: CASSVTGIETQYF
DNA: TGTGCCAGCAGCGTGACAGGGATAGAGACCCAGTACTTC

J: TRBJ1-1
D: -
size: -
V: TRBV7-2
CDR3: CASSLSWNTEAFF
DNA: TGTGCCAGCAGCTTATCTTGGAACACTGAAGCTTTCTTT

J: TRBJ2-5
D: -
size: -
V: TRBV11-2
CDR3: CASSLSHTQRVQETQYF
DNA: TGTGCCAGCAGCTTATCCCATACCCAGCGGGTCCAAGAGACCCAGTACTTC

J: TRBJ1-2
D: -
size: -
V: TRBV12-2
CDR3: CASLLLECLLNNYGYTF
DNA: TGTGCAAGTCTCCTCCTCGAATGTTTACTCAATAACTATGGCTACACCTTC

J: TRBJ1-4
D: -
size: few
V: TRBV5-1
CDR3: CASSGQGTEKLFF
DNA: TGCGCCAGCAGCGGGCAGGGAACGGAAAAACTGTTTTTT

J: TRBJ1-2
D: -
size: -
V: TRBV7-6
CDR3: CASSSSGGGSYGYTF
DNA: TGTGCCAGCAGCTCATCGGGGGGGGGAAGCTATGGCTACACCTTC

J: TRBJ1-6
D: -
size: -
V: TRBV18
CDR3: CASSPGGGNSPLHF
DNA: TGTGCCAGCTCACCCGGGGGAGGTAATTCACCCCTCCACTTT

J: TRBJ2-5
D: -
size: -
V: TRBV27
CDR3: CASSLGRLQETQYF
DNA: TGTGCCAGCAGTTTAGGTCGGCTACAAGAGACCCAGTACTTC

J: TRBJ2-7
D: -
size: -
V: TRBV7-2
CDR3: CASSPTSPGLASYEQYF
DNA: TGTGCCAGCAGCCCTACTTCCCCGGGTTTGGCATCCTACGAGCAGTACTTC

J: TRBJ1-4
D: TRBD1
size: -
V: TRBV28
CDR3: CASGEQGGDEKLFF
DNA: TGTGCCAGCGGGGAACAGGGGGGGGATGAAAAACTGTTTTTT

J: TRBJ1-6
D: TRBD1
size: -
V: TRBV5-1
CDR3: CASSSGQDSYNSPLHF
DNA: TGCGCCAGCAGCTCTGGACAGGATTCTTATAATTCACCCCTCCACTTT